Below, 11 T cell receptor beta chains from the same sample are listed, as sequenced in a study of identifying expanded T cells in peripheral blood. Clones were sequenced by immunoSEQ multiplex PCR, and TCRdb holds only the in-frame ones, with some missing. The sample records tens of thousands of clones, roughly four fifths being singletons. The sequenced sample was blood. The receptors stem from a person aged 18 to 70 in good health.

The V and J genes are TRBV7-9 and TRBJ2-7, with D perhaps TRBD2 (5 bases). V was clipped by 0 bases and J by 6 bases, with 12 bases between them. Germline CDR1 reads SEHNR; CDR2 reads FQNEAQ (reference sequence). The CDR3 runs 14 residues. The CDR3 sequence: CASSLAGRDLEQYF. The CDR3 coding sequence is TGTGCCAGCAGCTTAGCGGGGAGAGATCTCGAGCAGTACTTC.

The chain is built from TRBV28 and TRBJ2-7, with 10 bases matching TRBD2. Germline values: CDR1 MDHEN, CDR2 SYDVKM. The CDR3 totals 13 residues. J was trimmed by 2 bases and V by 9 bases; bases with no gene match: 4. The CDR3 reads CASRAGGPYEQYF. The CDR3 DNA reads as TGTGCCAGTAGAGCGGGAGGGCCCTACGAGCAGTACTTC.

The chain employs TRBV5-6 and TRBJ2-3, with TRBD1 matching over 7 bases. The CDR3 contains 16 residues. Germline CDR1 reads SGHDT; CDR2 reads YYEEEE. The V and J ends lost 0 bases and 0 bases, in that order; junction bases with no gene match: 4. This chain's CDR3 is CASSLAKGASTDTQYF. The CDR3 DNA reads TGTGCCAGCAGCTTGGCCAAGGGGGCTAGCACAGATACGCAGTATTTT.

V usage is TRBV5-6 and J usage is TRBJ2-2; D perhaps matches TRBD1 (5 bases). The V gene lost 0 bases and the J gene lost 3 bases, with 12 bases spanning the gap. Germline V gene data show CDR1 as SGHDT and CDR2 as YYEEEE. This CDR3 has 16 amino acids. The CDR3 DNA reads TGTGCCAGCAGCTTGGCCGGCAGGGCGGACACCGGGGAGCTGTTTTTT. It translates to CASSLAGRADTGELFF. Together with reference TRBV5-6 and TRBJ2-2, the CDR3 gives the full variable domain: DAGVTQSPTHLIKTRGQQVTLRCSPKSGHDTVSWYQQALGQGPQFIFQYYEEEERQRGNFPDRFSGHQFPNYSSELNVNALLLGDSALYLCASSLAGRADTGELFFGEGSRLTVL.

The chain recombines TRBV9 with TRBJ2-2; the match to TRBD2 covers 11 bases. V lost 1 base to trimming and J lost 7 bases; unmatched junction nucleotides: 6. Per germline, CDR1 SGDLS and CDR2 YYNGEE. CDR3 length: 16 residues. CDR3 protein: CASSVQLAGANGELFF. The CDR3 coding sequence is TGTGCCAGCAGCGTACAACTAGCGGGAGCCAACGGGGAGCTGTTTTTT.

The chain is built from TRBV2 and TRBJ2-3, with 10 nucleotides matching TRBD2. Trimming cost V 7 bases and J 4 bases; bases outside gene matches: 5. The CDR3 extends over 14 amino acids. Germline CDR1 reads SNHLY; CDR2 reads FYNNEI. The CDR3 nucleotides are TGTGCCAGCACTAGCGGGAGAACGGCAGATACGCAGTATTTT. Amino acid sequence: CASTSGRTADTQYF.

V usage is TRBV9 and J usage is TRBJ2-1; 8 bases map to TRBD1. CDR1 is SGDLS, CDR2 YYNGEE, per germline. The CDR3 runs 15 residues. Trimming removed 0 bases from V and 1 base from J; junction bases left unmatched: 0. Written as DNA, the CDR3 is TGTGCCAGCAGCGTAGGGACAGGGTCCTACAATGAGCAGTTCTTC. Translation gives CASSVGTGSYNEQFF. The complete variable domain, with remaining parts taken from reference TRBV9 and TRBJ2-1, reads DSGVTQTPKHLITATGQRVTLRCSPRSGDLSVYWYQQSLDQGLQFLIQYYNGEERAKGNILERFSAQQFPDLHSELNLSSLELGDSALYFCASSVGTGSYNEQFFGPGTRLTVL.

This clone was seen once. This rearrangement joins TRBV10-1 to TRBJ2-3; D not resolved. V lost 8 bases and J 0 bases, leaving 3 bases between the germline ends. Germline-derived CDR1 and CDR2 are WNHNN and SYGVQD (reference sequence). The CDR3 loop spans 11 amino acids. CDR3 nucleotides: TGCGCCAGCGTCAGCACAGATACGCAGTATTTT. Amino acids: CASVSTDTQYF.

This chain links TRBV6-1 with TRBJ2-4; possibly TRBD1 for D (6 bases). The CDR3 contains 16 residues. The germline V gene encodes CDR1 MNHNS and CDR2 SASEGT. V lost 2 bases to trimming and J lost 3 bases, with 14 bases between them. Here the CDR3 reads CASSEQGILDKNIQYF. The CDR3 region has the DNA TGTGCCAGCAGTGAACAGGGGATCTTAGACAAAAACATTCAGTACTTC.

The CDR3 protein is CASSVDEQYV. The CDR3 DNA is TGTGCCAGCAGCGTAGACGAGCAGTACGTC. The V and J genes are TRBV9 and TRBJ2-7; D unresolved. Trimming took off 0 bases at V and 5 bases at J, with 0 bases between the two ends. This CDR3 region has 10 residues. Looked up from germline, CDR1 is SGDLS and CDR2 is YYNGEE.

This clone was observed a handful of times. This chain joins TRBV5-4 and TRBJ1-2; TRBD1 matches at 11 bases. The CDR3 totals 15 residues. From germline, CDR1 is SGHNT and CDR2 YYREEE (reference sequence). Trimming cost V 4 bases and J 7 bases; bases outside gene matches: 9. CDR3 loop: CASSPRTGGIGGYTF. CDR3 coding DNA: TGTGCCAGCAGCCCTCGGACAGGGGGCATAGGTGGCTACACCTTC.